The next 7 T cell receptor beta chains were all read from a single sample in a study of CD8+CD57+ T cells in acquired aplastic anemia. Template material for TCR beta VDJ and CDR3 profiling consisted of genomic DNA. TCRdb independently ran MiXCR on the reads; one entry per CDR3 protein. In the table there are 120,000 or so distinct CDR3 sequences, approximately 61% of which are singletons. Patients sequenced had flow cytometry evidence of CD8+CD57+ cell expansion. The sequenced sample consisted of sorted CD4+, CD8+, or CD8+CD57+ T cells (not recorded which) from PBMCs. The source of these receptors is a human donor with aplastic anemia.

J is TRBJ2-7 and V is TRBV11-1, with 7 nucleotides matching TRBD2. This CDR3 contains 16 residues. Trimming at V came to 1 base and at J to 5 bases, leaving 11 bases not matched to a gene. From germline, CDR1 is SGHAT and CDR2 FQDESV (reference sequence). For the CDR3, the DNA is TGTGCCAGCAGCTTAGACCCAGGGCGGGAGTCGAACGAGCAGTACTTC. Translation gives CASSLDPGRESNEQYF.

The sample holds many counts of this clonotype. This chain links TRBV27 with TRBJ1-2, with 7 nucleotides matching TRBD1. The germline V gene has CDR1 MNHEY and CDR2 SMNVEV (reference sequence). The CDR3 totals 15 residues. V shed 4 bases, J shed 5 bases, and the junction held 10 bases outside the gene matches. CDR3 bases: TGTGCCAGCAGTTCGCCCCGGACAGGAGCGTATGGCTACACCTTC. Protein product: CASSSPRTGAYGYTF.

The chain uses TRBV7-2 and TRBJ2-7, with 10 positions matching TRBD1. Germline assignment: CDR1 SGHTA and CDR2 FQGNSA. CDR3 length equals 14 residues. Trimming cost V 3 bases and J 3 bases; bases outside gene matches: 2. CDR3 sequence: CASSLGQGNYEQYF. DNA of the CDR3: TGTGCCAGCAGCTTGGGACAGGGGAACTACGAGCAGTACTTC.

This clonotype was observed at least ten times. The gene calls are TRBV19 and TRBJ2-7; the match to TRBD1 covers 7 bases. Germline values: CDR1 LNHDA, CDR2 SQIVND (reference sequence). The CDR3 extends over 15 amino acids. V was pared by 5 bases and J by 5 bases, with 12 bases of the junction left unmatched. The CDR3 is CASSSLEGQNNEQYF. In DNA, the CDR3 is TGTGCCAGTAGTTCCTTAGAGGGACAGAACAACGAGCAGTACTTC. Together with reference TRBV19 and TRBJ2-7, the CDR3 gives the full variable domain: DGGITQSPKYLFRKEGQNVTLSCEQNLNHDAMYWYRQDPGQGLRLIYYSQIVNDFQKGDIAEGYSVSREKKESFPLTVTSAQKNPTAFYLCASSSLEGQNNEQYFGPGTRLTVT.

V usage is TRBV25-1 and J usage is TRBJ2-1; D is possibly TRBD2 (6 bases). The V gene lost 5 bases and the J gene lost 9 bases, with 17 bases spanning the gap. The germline CDR1 and CDR2 sequences are MGHDK and SYGVNS. This CDR3 has 14 amino acids. The CDR3 DNA reads as TGTGCCAGCAGTTACCTAGGGTCGCGGGGTGAGCAGTTCTTC. Translated, it gives CASSYLGSRGEQFF.

The gene calls are TRBV2 and TRBJ2-7; 9 bases line up with TRBD1. Germline CDR1 and CDR2: SNHLY and FYNNEI. The V and J ends lost 5 bases and 3 bases, in that order; junction bases with no gene match: 11. The CDR3 extends over 16 amino acids. CDR3 loop: CASSFHTGGESYEQYF. In DNA form, the CDR3 reads TGTGCCAGCAGTTTTCATACAGGGGGCGAGAGCTACGAGCAGTACTTC. Looking up the rest from reference TRBV2 and TRBJ2-7 gives the full variable domain: EPEVTQTPSHQVTQMGQEVILRCVPISNHLYFYWYRQILGQKVEFLVSFYNNEISEKSEIFDDQFSVERPDGSNFTLKIRSTKLEDSAMYFCASSFHTGGESYEQYFGPGTRLTVT.

The chain couples TRBV10-3 to TRBJ2-7; D is undetermined. The CDR3 covers 14 residues. V lost 10 bases to trimming and J lost 3 bases, with 19 bases between them. The germline V gene has CDR1 ENHRY and CDR2 SYGVKD. The CDR3 reads CASTLQPGFYEQYF. CDR3 coding DNA: TGTGCCAGCACCCTACAGCCGGGCTTCTACGAGCAGTACTTC.